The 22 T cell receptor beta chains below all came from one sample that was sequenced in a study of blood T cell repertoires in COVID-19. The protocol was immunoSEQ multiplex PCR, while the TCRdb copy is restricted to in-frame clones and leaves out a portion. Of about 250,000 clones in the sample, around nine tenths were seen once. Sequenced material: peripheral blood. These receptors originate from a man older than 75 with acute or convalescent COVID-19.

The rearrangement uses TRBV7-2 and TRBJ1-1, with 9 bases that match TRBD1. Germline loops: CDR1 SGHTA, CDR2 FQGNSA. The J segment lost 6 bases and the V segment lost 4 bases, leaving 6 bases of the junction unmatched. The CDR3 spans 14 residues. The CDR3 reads CASSWTGDGAEAFF. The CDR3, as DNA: TGTGCCAGCAGCTGGACAGGGGATGGGGCTGAAGCTTTCTTT.

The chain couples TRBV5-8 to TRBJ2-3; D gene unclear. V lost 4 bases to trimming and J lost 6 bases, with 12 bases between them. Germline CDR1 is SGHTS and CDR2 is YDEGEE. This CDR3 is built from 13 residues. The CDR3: CASSARVVDTQYF. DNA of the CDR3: TGTGCCAGCAGCGCGCGTGTTGTCGATACGCAGTATTTT.

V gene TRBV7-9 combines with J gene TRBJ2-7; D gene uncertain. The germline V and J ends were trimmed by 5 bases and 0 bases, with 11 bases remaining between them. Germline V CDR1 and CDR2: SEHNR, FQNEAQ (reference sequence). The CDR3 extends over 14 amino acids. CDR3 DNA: TGTGCCAGCAGCATTAGATCTAGCTCCTACGAGCAGTACTTC. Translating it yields CASSIRSSSYEQYF.

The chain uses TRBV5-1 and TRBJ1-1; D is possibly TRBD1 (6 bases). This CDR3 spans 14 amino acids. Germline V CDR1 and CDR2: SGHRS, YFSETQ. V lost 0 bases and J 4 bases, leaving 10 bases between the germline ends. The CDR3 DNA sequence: TGCGCCAGCAGCTTGGCCCTACAGGGCACTGAAGCTTTCTTT. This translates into CASSLALQGTEAFF.

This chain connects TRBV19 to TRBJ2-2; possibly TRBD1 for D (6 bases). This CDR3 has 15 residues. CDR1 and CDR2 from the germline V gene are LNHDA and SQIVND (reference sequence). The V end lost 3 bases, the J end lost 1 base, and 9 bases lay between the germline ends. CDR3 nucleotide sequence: TGTGCCAGTAGTATGGGACACTTGAACACCGGGGAGCTGTTTTTT. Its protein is CASSMGHLNTGELFF.

The CDR3 nucleotides read TGCAGCGTTGAACTAGCGGCGGACAATTGGGGGACCCAGTACTTC. It codes for CSVELAADNWGTQYF. The genes are TRBV29-1 and TRBJ2-5; 7 nucleotides line up with TRBD2. Germline loops: CDR1 SQVTM, CDR2 ANQGSEA. V was pared by 2 bases and J by 7 bases, with 13 bases of the junction left unmatched. The CDR3 is 15 amino acids.

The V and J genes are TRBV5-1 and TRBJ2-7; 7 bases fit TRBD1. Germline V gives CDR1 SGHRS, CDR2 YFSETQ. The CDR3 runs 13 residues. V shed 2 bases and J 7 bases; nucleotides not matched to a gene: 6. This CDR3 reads CASSLEGANEQYF. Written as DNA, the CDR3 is TGCGCCAGCAGCTTAGAGGGGGCTAATGAGCAGTACTTC.

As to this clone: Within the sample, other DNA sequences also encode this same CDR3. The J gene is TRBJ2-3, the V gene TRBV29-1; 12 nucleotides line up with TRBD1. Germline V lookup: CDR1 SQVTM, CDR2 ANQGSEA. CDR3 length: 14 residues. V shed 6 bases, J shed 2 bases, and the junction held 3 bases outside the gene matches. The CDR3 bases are TGCAGCGTCCCGGGACAGGGGGCCACAGATACGCAGTATTTT. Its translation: CSVPGQGATDTQYF.

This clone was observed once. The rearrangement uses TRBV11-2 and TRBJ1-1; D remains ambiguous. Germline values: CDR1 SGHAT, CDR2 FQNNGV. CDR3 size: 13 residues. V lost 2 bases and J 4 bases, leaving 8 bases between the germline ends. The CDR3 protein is CASSLRSSTEAFF. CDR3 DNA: TGTGCCAGCAGCTTAAGGAGCTCCACTGAAGCTTTCTTT.

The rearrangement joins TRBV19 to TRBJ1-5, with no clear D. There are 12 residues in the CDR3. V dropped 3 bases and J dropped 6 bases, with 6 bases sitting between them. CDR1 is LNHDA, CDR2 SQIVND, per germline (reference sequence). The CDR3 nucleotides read TGTGCCAGTAGTATTTCAGGTCAGCCCCAGCATTTT. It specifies CASSISGQPQHF.

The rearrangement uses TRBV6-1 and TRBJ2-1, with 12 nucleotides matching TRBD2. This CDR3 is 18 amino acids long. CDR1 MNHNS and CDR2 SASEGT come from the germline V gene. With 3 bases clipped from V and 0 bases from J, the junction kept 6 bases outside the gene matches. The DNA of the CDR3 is TGTGCCAGCAGTGACGGGACTAGCGGGCGTCTCTCCTACAATGAGCAGTTCTTC. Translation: CASSDGTSGRLSYNEQFF.

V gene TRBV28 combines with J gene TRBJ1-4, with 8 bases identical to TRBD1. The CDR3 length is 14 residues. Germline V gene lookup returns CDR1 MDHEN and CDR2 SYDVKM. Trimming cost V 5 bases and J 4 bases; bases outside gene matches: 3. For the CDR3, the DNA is TGTGCCAGCAGTGAACAGGGGGTTAATGAAAAACTGTTTTTT. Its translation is CASSEQGVNEKLFF.

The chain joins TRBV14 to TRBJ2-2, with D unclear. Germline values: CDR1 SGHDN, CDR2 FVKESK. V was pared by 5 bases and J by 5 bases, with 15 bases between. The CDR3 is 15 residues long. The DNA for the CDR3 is TGTGCCAGCAGCGTAAGAGCACCCTCGACCGGGGAGCTGTTTTTT. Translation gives CASSVRAPSTGELFF.

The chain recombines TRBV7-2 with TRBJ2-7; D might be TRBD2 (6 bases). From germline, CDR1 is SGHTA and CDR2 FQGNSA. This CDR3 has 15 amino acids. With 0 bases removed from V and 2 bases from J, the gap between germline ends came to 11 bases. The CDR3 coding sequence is TGTGCCAGCAGCTTAGCGGGGGGACTTCCCTACGAGCAGTACTTC. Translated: CASSLAGGLPYEQYF. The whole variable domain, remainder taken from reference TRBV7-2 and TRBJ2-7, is GAGVSQSPSNKVTEKGKDVELRCDPISGHTALYWYRQSLGQGLEFLIYFQGNSAPDKSGLPSDRFSAERTGGSVSTLTIQRTQQEDSAVYLCASSLAGGLPYEQYFGPGTRLTVT.

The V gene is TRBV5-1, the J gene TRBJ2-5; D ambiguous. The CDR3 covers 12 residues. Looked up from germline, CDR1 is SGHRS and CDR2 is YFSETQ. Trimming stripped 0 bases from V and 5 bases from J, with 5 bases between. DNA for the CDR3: TGCGCCAGCAGCTTGGCCGGGGAGACCCAGTACTTC. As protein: CASSLAGETQYF.

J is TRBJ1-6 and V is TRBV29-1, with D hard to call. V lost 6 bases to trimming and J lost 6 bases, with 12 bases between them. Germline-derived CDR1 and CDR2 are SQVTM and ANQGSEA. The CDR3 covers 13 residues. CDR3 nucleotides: TGCAGCGTCGGGGAGACGACTAATTCACCCCTCCACTTT. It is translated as CSVGETTNSPLHF.

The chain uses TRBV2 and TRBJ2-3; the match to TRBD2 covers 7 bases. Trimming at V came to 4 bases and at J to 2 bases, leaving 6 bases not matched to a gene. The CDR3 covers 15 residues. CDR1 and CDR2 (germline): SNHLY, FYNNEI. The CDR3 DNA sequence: TGTGCCAGCAGTGCGGAGCGGGGACTCACAGATACGCAGTATTTT. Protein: CASSAERGLTDTQYF.

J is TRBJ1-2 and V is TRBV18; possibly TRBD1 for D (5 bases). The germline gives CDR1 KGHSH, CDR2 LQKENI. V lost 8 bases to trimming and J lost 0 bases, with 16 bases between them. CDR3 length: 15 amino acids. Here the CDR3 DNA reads TGTGCCAGCCTCGTGGGGGGAGAATCTAACTATGGCTACACCTTC. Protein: CASLVGGESNYGYTF.

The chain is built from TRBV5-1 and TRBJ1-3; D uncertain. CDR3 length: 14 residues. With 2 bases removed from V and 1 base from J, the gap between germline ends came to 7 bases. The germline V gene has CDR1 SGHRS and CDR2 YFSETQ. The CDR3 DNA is TGCGCCAGCAGCTTAAGAGGATCTGGAAACACCATATATTTT. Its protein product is CASSLRGSGNTIYF.

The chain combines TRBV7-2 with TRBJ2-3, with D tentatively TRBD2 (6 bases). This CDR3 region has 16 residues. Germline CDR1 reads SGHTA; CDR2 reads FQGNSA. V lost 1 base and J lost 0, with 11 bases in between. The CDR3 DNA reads TGTGCCAGCAGCTTAGGGGACTTGCCCAGCACAGATACGCAGTATTTT. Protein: CASSLGDLPSTDTQYF.

The CDR3 protein is CASSLGQVEGTGELFF. The CDR3 coding sequence is TGTGCCAGCAGCTTAGGACAGGTCGAGGGCACCGGGGAGCTGTTTTTT. The chain is built from TRBV7-3 and TRBJ2-2; 7 bases are a match to TRBD1. This CDR3 is 16 amino acids long. Losses at the gene ends were 2 bases for V and 4 bases for J; bases not matched to a gene: 7. The V gene's germline CDR1 is SGHTA and CDR2 FQGTGA.

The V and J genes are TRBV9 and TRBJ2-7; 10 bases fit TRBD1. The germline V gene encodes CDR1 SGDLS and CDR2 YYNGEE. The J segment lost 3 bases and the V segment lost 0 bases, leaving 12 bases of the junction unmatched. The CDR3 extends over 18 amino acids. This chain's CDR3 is CASSVGISTGGLVYEQYF. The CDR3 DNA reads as TGTGCCAGCAGCGTAGGCATATCGACAGGGGGCCTGGTCTACGAGCAGTACTTC. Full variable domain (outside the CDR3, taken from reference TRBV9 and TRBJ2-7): DSGVTQTPKHLITATGQRVTLRCSPRSGDLSVYWYQQSLDQGLQFLIQYYNGEERAKGNILERFSAQQFPDLHSELNLSSLELGDSALYFCASSVGISTGGLVYEQYFGPGTRLTVT.